The rows below give T cell receptor beta chains drawn from one sample of a study of cytomegalovirus exposure and HLA in healthy donors. TCRdb's copy holds only in-frame clones and misses some; the assay was immunoSEQ multiplex PCR. The repertoire holds some 90,000 clones, with 81% as singletons. The specimen was PBMCs. Receptors originate from a human donor in good health. CDR3s include the opening cysteine and the closing phenylalanine or tryptophan. A D gene is named only where the DNA matches it firmly. For some rows the clone size is stated as once, few or many, or as a class when expanded; others skip it.

V: TRBV7-8; J: TRBJ2-3; D: NA; size: NA; DNA: TGTGCCAGCAGCCGTAGCCGGGAACAGGGAAAGAAAACAGATACGCAGTATTTT; CDR3: CASSRSREQGKKTDTQYF
V: TRBV15; J: TRBJ2-1; D: NA; size: few; DNA: TGTGCCACCAGCAGAGTACGGGAGAATCCCCATGAGCAGTTCTTC; CDR3: CATSRVRENPHEQFF
V: TRBV5-4; J: TRBJ2-2; D: TRBD1; size: NA; DNA: TGTGCCAGCAGCTACCGGGACAGGTCCGCCGGGGAGCTGTTTTTT; CDR3: CASSYRDRSAGELFF
V: TRBV11-2; J: TRBJ2-7; D: TRBD1; size: NA; DNA: TGTGCCAGCAGCCCCGACAGGGTGAAGACCTACGAGCAGTACTTC; CDR3: CASSPDRVKTYEQYF
V: TRBV7-9; J: TRBJ2-3; D: NA; size: once; DNA: TGTTCCAGCAGCTTAAGAGCCCTAAGGCAGTATTTT; CDR3: CSSSLRALRQYF
V: TRBV23-1; J: TRBJ2-7; D: TRBD1; size: NA; DNA: TGCGCCAGCAGTCCTTCGACAGGGGGCGGGGGAGAGCAGTACTTC; CDR3: CASSPSTGGGGEQYF
V: TRBV14; J: TRBJ1-4; D: NA; size: once; DNA: TGTGCCAGCAGCCAAGATTTCAGGGGAAATGAAAAACTGTTTTTT; CDR3: CASSQDFRGNEKLFF
V: TRBV7-2; J: TRBJ1-2; D: NA; size: NA; DNA: TGTGCCAGCAGCTTACGACGCGATAGCCTGAGGTATGGCTACACCTTC; CDR3: CASSLRRDSLRYGYTF
V: TRBV6-4; J: TRBJ2-1; D: TRBD2; size: NA; DNA: TGTGCCAGCAGTTTGGGACTAGCGGGTTATGAGCAGTTCTTC; CDR3: CASSLGLAGYEQFF
V: TRBV9; J: TRBJ2-7; D: TRBD1; size: few; DNA: TGTGCCAGCAGCGGACAGGGGGCCTACGAGCAGTACTTC; CDR3: CASSGQGAYEQYF
V: TRBV19; J: TRBJ1-1; D: NA; size: NA; DNA: TGTGCCAGTAGTCCGCAGCGTAGTACTGAAGCTTTCTTT; CDR3: CASSPQRSTEAFF
V: TRBV30; J: TRBJ2-3; D: NA; size: NA; DNA: TGTGCCTGGAGTGTACTATCGGATACGCGGTATTTT; CDR3: CAWSVLSDTRYF
V: TRBV25-1; J: TRBJ1-2; D: NA; size: NA; DNA: TGTGCCAGCAGTGAATGGAACAGGGAAGGCTACACCTTC; CDR3: CASSEWNREGYTF